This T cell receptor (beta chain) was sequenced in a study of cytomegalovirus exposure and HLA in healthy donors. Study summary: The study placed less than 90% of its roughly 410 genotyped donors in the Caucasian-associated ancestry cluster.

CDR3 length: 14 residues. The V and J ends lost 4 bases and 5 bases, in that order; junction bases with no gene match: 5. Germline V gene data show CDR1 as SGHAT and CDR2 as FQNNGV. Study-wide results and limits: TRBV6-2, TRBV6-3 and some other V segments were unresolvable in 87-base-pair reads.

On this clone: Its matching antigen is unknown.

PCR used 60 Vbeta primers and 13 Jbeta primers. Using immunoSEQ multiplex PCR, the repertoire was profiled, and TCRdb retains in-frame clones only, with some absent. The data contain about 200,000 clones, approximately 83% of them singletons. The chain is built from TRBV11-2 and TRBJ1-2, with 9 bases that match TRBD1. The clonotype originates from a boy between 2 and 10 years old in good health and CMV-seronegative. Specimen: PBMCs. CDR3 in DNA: TGTGCCAGCAGCTCGACCGGGACAGGGTATGGCTACACCTTC. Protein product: CASSSTGTGYGYTF. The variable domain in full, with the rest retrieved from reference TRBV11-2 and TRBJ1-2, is EAGVAQSPRYKIIEKRQSVAFWCNPISGHATLYWYQQILGQGPKLLIQFQNNGVVDDSQLPKDRFSAERLKGVDSTLKIQPAKLEDSAVYLCASSSTGTGYGYTFGSGTRLTVV.